Shown below are 26 T cell receptor beta chains from a single sample sequenced in a study of OX40 agonist ivuxolimab in advanced cancers. Data came from immunoSEQ multiplex PCR; TCRdb stores just in-frame clones and leaves some out. Here the sample spans roughly 70,000 clones, 85% to 90% being singletons. Material: CD4+ or CD8+ T cells sorted from blood, obtained in a trial of the OX40 agonist ivuxolimab. These receptors were obtained from an adult with an advanced solid tumor such as melanoma, head and neck, liver or kidney cancer.

The J gene is TRBJ2-3, the V gene TRBV11-2; a weak D match, TRBD2 (5 bases). The CDR3 has 15 residues. CDR1 and CDR2 (germline): SGHAT, FQNNGV. Between the trimmed V and J ends, which lost 3 bases and 2 bases, there was a span of 12 bases. This chain's CDR3 is CASSFSGSFTDTQYF. The CDR3 region has the DNA TGTGCCAGCAGCTTCAGCGGAAGTTTCACAGATACGCAGTATTTT.

V is TRBV19 and J is TRBJ1-5, with 7 bases that match TRBD1. This CDR3 has 14 residues. CDR1 and CDR2 from the germline V gene are LNHDA and SQIVND (reference sequence). Trimming removed 6 bases from V and 4 bases from J; junction bases left unmatched: 6. CDR3 protein: CASRIDRVNQPQHF. The CDR3 nucleotides are TGTGCCAGTAGAATTGACAGGGTGAATCAGCCCCAGCATTTT.

DNA for the CDR3: TGCAGCGTTAAGACCTACACAGATACGCAGTATTTT. Encoded protein: CSVKTYTDTQYF. This sequence joins TRBV29-1 and TRBJ2-3; D not resolved. Trimming took off 5 bases at V and 2 bases at J, with 8 bases between the two ends. There are 12 residues in the CDR3. Germline-derived CDR1 and CDR2 are SQVTM and ANQGSEA.

The chain employs TRBV28 and TRBJ1-5; D is unresolved. The CDR3 sequence is 18 residues long. Germline lookup yields CDR1 MDHEN and CDR2 SYDVKM. Trimming took off 2 bases at V and 0 bases at J, with 17 bases between the two ends. As DNA, the CDR3 is TGTGCCAGCAGTTTAGGGAGTGGAGGAATGTATAGCAATCAGCCCCAGCATTTT. Residues: CASSLGSGGMYSNQPQHF. The variable domain in full, completed from reference TRBV28 and TRBJ1-5, reads DVKVTQSSRYLVKRTGEKVFLECVQDMDHENMFWYRQDPGLGLRLIYFSYDVKMKEKGDIPEGYSVSREKKERFSLILESASTNQTSMYLCASSLGSGGMYSNQPQHFGDGTRLSIL.

The chain combines TRBV5-1 with TRBJ2-7; TRBD2 agrees at 9 bases. The V segment lost 4 bases and the J segment 2 bases; nucleotides outside the gene matches: 7. In germline, CDR1 is SGHRS, CDR2 YFSETQ. The CDR3 is 15 amino acids. CDR3 nucleotides: TGCGCCAGCAGCCGATTTAGCGGGGGCCCCTACGAGCAGTACTTC. It specifies CASSRFSGGPYEQYF.

This clone was detected once. This sequence joins TRBV6-4 and TRBJ2-1; D uncertain. The CDR3 runs to 13 residues. Germline V lookup: CDR1 MRHNA, CDR2 SNTAGT. With 0 bases removed from V and 4 bases from J, the gap between germline ends came to 4 bases. The DNA of the CDR3 is TGTGCCAGCAGTGACTCCCCTTACAATGAGCAGTTCTTC. It codes for CASSDSPYNEQFF.

V is TRBV18 and J is TRBJ2-5; 8 bases map to TRBD2. V lost 2 bases and J lost 2; bases outside the gene matches: 4. The CDR3 consists of 15 residues. Germline loops: CDR1 KGHSH, CDR2 LQKENI. In nucleotides, the CDR3 is TGTGCCAGCTCACCAGGCGCTAGCGGGCAAGAGACCCAGTACTTC. This translates into CASSPGASGQETQYF. The variable domain in full, with the rest retrieved from reference TRBV18 and TRBJ2-5, is NAGVMQNPRHLVRRRGQEARLRCSPMKGHSHVYWYRQLPEEGLKFMVYLQKENIIDESGMPKERFSAEFPKEGPSILRIQQVVRGDSAAYFCASSPGASGQETQYFGPGTRLLVL.

The genes are TRBV5-1 and TRBJ2-3, with TRBD1 matching over 7 bases. Trimming cost V 7 bases and J 4 bases; bases outside gene matches: 6. Looked up from germline, CDR1 is SGHRS and CDR2 is YFSETQ. The CDR3 runs to 13 residues. The CDR3 sequence is CASDWTGPDTQYF. The CDR3 DNA reads TGCGCCAGCGATTGGACAGGCCCAGATACGCAGTATTTT.

This clone was observed a handful of times. The V gene is TRBV27, the J gene TRBJ1-2; D might be TRBD1 (5 bases). Looked up from germline, CDR1 is MNHEY and CDR2 is SMNVEV (reference sequence). The CDR3 totals 12 residues. V lost 5 bases, J lost 4 bases, and 8 bases lay in between. CDR3 in DNA: TGTGCCAGCAGTAGCAGGGCCTATGGCTACACCTTC. This gives the protein CASSSRAYGYTF.

CDR3 region: CASSWAGGFQPQHF. The CDR3 DNA reads TGTGCCAGCAGTTGGGCAGGGGGCTTTCAGCCCCAGCATTTT. The chain uses TRBV27 and TRBJ1-5; 8 bases are a match to TRBD1. The CDR3 length is 14 residues. V lost 4 bases and J lost 6; bases outside the gene matches: 5. In germline, CDR1 is MNHEY, CDR2 SMNVEV (reference sequence).

This clone has a single count. The chain uses TRBV11-3 and TRBJ2-3; unclear D gene. The CDR3 loop spans 13 amino acids. In germline, CDR1 is SGHNT, CDR2 YENEEA. V was clipped by 3 bases and J by 4 bases, with 8 bases between them. The CDR3 spells CASSFILSDTQYF. The CDR3 DNA is TGTGCCAGCAGCTTTATACTCTCAGATACGCAGTATTTT. Using reference TRBV11-3 and TRBJ2-3 for the parts outside the CDR3, the full variable domain is EAGVVQSPRYKIIEKKQPVAFWCNPISGHNTLYWYLQNLGQGPELLIRYENEEAVDDSQLPKDRFSAERLKGVDSTLKIQPAELGDSAVYLCASSFILSDTQYFGPGTRLTVL.

This clone occurred a few times. The CDR3: CASSLEGGEQYF. The CDR3 DNA sequence: TGTGCCAGCAGCTTAGAGGGGGGCGAGCAGTACTTC. The chain combines TRBV7-9 with TRBJ2-7; D may match TRBD1 or TRBD2 (6 bases each). V gave up 1 base and J gave up 6 bases, with 7 bases separating them. The CDR3 loop spans 12 amino acids. From germline, CDR1 is SEHNR and CDR2 FQNEAQ (reference sequence).

This rearrangement joins TRBV27 to TRBJ2-7, with D perhaps matching TRBD1 or TRBD2 (5 bases each). Germline values: CDR1 MNHEY, CDR2 SMNVEV (reference sequence). The ends were cut back, 5 bases at V and 0 bases at J, with 14 bases in the middle. This CDR3 is 15 amino acids long. CDR3 region: CASSSRDVNSYEQYF. The CDR3 region has the DNA TGTGCCAGCAGTAGCCGGGACGTCAACTCCTACGAGCAGTACTTC.

The chain uses TRBV27 and TRBJ2-1; 11 bases fit TRBD2. V shed 3 bases and J 7 bases; nucleotides not matched to a gene: 8. This CDR3 has 16 residues. In germline, CDR1 is MNHEY, CDR2 SMNVEV (reference sequence). The CDR3 DNA follows: TGTGCCAGCAGTTTGACGACTAGCGGGAATCGTAATGAGCAGTTCTTC. This translates into CASSLTTSGNRNEQFF.

The table lists this clone with a count of one. The V call is TRBV7-2, the J call TRBJ2-1, with 11 bases fitting TRBD1. The CDR3 sequence is 16 residues long. V lost 5 bases to trimming and J lost 7 bases; unmatched junction nucleotides: 10. Germline loops: CDR1 SGHTA, CDR2 FQGNSA. The CDR3 is CASSPQTGTGGNEQFF. The CDR3 region has the DNA TGTGCCAGCAGCCCACAGACCGGGACAGGGGGGAATGAGCAGTTCTTC. Together with reference TRBV7-2 and TRBJ2-1, the CDR3 gives the full variable domain: GAGVSQSPSNKVTEKGKDVELRCDPISGHTALYWYRQSLGQGLEFLIYFQGNSAPDKSGLPSDRFSAERTGGSVSTLTIQRTQQEDSAVYLCASSPQTGTGGNEQFFGPGTRLTVL.

V is TRBV25-1 and J is TRBJ1-1; D not certain. The CDR3 contains 15 residues. Between the trimmed V and J ends, which lost 5 bases and 2 bases, there was a span of 15 bases. The germline V gene encodes CDR1 MGHDK and CDR2 SYGVNS. The CDR3 nucleotides read TGTGCCAGCAGTTCCCGCGGACGGCTAAACACTGAAGCTTTCTTT. This encodes CASSSRGRLNTEAFF.

The chain links TRBV20-1 to TRBJ1-2, with D unclear. CDR1 and CDR2 from the germline V gene are DFQATT and SNEGSKA (reference sequence). The CDR3 loop spans 10 amino acids. The ends were cut back, 3 bases at V and 7 bases at J, with 6 bases in the middle. CDR3 amino acids: CSARDLGYTF. In DNA form, the CDR3 reads TGCAGTGCTAGGGATCTTGGCTACACCTTC.

The rearrangement links TRBV10-3 to TRBJ1-2; D gene ambiguous. V lost 0 bases and J lost 5, with 19 bases in between. CDR3 size: 17 residues. The germline V gene encodes CDR1 ENHRY and CDR2 SYGVKD. CDR3 residues: CAISESSKTSLGYGYTF. The CDR3 DNA sequence: TGTGCCATCAGTGAGTCGAGTAAAACCTCCCTTGGGTATGGCTACACCTTC.

CDR3 sequence: CASSVVQDSYEQYF. CDR3 sequence (DNA): TGTGCCAGCAGCGTAGTACAGGACTCCTACGAGCAGTACTTC. The rearrangement joins TRBV9 to TRBJ2-7; TRBD1 might be the D (5 bases). CDR1 is SGDLS and CDR2 is YYNGEE in the germline V gene. The V end was cut by 0 bases, the J end by 0 bases, with 7 bases between. The CDR3 spans 14 residues.

The rearrangement links TRBV27 to TRBJ2-3; 9 bases align to TRBD2. CDR3 length: 15 amino acids. The V segment lost 4 bases and the J segment 1 base; nucleotides outside the gene matches: 3. Germline-derived CDR1 and CDR2 are MNHEY and SMNVEV (reference sequence). The CDR3 loop reads CASSSSSGGTDTQYF. The CDR3 nucleotides are TGTGCCAGCAGTTCTTCTAGCGGGGGCACAGATACGCAGTATTTT.

The rearrangement uses TRBV5-1 and TRBJ2-7; D gene uncertain. The CDR3 spans 13 residues. Per germline, CDR1 SGHRS and CDR2 YFSETQ. Trimming left V 0 bases short and J 7 bases short, with 11 bases between. This chain's CDR3 is CASSLARLGEQYF. CDR3 DNA: TGCGCCAGCAGCTTGGCCCGCCTGGGAGAGCAGTACTTC. Supplemented by reference TRBV5-1 and TRBJ2-7, the full variable domain reads KAGVTQTPRYLIKTRGQQVTLSCSPISGHRSVSWYQQTPGQGLQFLFEYFSETQRNKGNFPGRFSGRQFSNSRSEMNVSTLELGDSALYLCASSLARLGEQYFGPGTRLTVT.

J is TRBJ2-7 and V is TRBV7-9; D is perhaps TRBD2 (5 bases). The CDR3 covers 15 residues. Germline CDR1 SEHNR, CDR2 FQNEAQ (reference sequence). V lost 1 base, J lost 2 bases, and 12 bases lay in between. The CDR3 nucleotides are TGTGCCAGCAGCTTAGGGTTGATCGGGGCCTACGAGCAGTACTTC. Protein: CASSLGLIGAYEQYF.

V usage is TRBV9 and J usage is TRBJ2-1, with 11 positions matching TRBD2. The V and J ends lost 3 bases and 1 base, in that order; junction bases with no gene match: 3. Per germline, CDR1 SGDLS and CDR2 YYNGEE. This CDR3 has 16 residues. The CDR3 nucleotides read TGTGCCAGCAGCGGGCTAGCGGGGGGATCCTACAATGAGCAGTTCTTC. It yields the protein CASSGLAGGSYNEQFF.

The genes are TRBV7-9 and TRBJ2-7; D might be TRBD1 (6 bases). CDR1 and CDR2 from the germline V gene are SEHNR and FQNEAQ (reference sequence). The V gene lost 1 base and the J gene lost 0 bases, with 10 bases spanning the gap. The CDR3 has 15 residues. CDR3 DNA sequence: TGTGCCAGCAGCTTAGAGGCGGACAGCTCCTACGAGCAGTACTTC. Translating it yields CASSLEADSSYEQYF.

The rearrangement uses TRBV5-5 and TRBJ1-2; D not resolved. CDR3 length: 16 amino acids. CDR1 is SGHKS and CDR2 is YYEKEE in the germline V gene (reference sequence). The V gene lost 0 bases and the J gene lost 4 bases, with 16 bases spanning the gap. CDR3 in amino acids: CASSLGLERTTYGYTF. In DNA form, the CDR3 reads TGTGCCAGCAGCTTGGGCCTAGAACGGACTACCTATGGCTACACCTTC.

The genes are TRBV12-5 and TRBJ2-1; possibly TRBD1 for D (5 bases). The germline gives CDR1 LGHNT, CDR2 FRNRAP. V was trimmed by 5 bases and J by 10 bases, leaving 15 bases between them. The CDR3 is 13 residues long. The chain's CDR3 is CASGPPEGAEQFF. The CDR3 bases are TGTGCTAGTGGTCCCCCGGAAGGGGCCGAGCAGTTCTTC.